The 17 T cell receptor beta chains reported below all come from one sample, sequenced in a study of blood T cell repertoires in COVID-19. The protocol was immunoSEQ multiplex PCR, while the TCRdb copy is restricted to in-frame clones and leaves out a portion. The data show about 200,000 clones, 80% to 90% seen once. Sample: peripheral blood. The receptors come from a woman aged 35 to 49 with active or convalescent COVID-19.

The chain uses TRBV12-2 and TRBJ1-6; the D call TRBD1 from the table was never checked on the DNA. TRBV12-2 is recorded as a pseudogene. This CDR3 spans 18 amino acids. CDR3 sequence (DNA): TGTGCAAGTCGCTTAGCCCTTACAGGGAACGGAAAGGATTCACCCCTCCACTTT. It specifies CASRLALTGNGKDSPLHF.

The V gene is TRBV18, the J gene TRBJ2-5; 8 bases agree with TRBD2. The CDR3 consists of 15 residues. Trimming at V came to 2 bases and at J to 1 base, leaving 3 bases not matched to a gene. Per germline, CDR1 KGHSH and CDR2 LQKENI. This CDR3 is CASSPFTSGQETQYF. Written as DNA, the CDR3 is TGTGCCAGCTCACCATTCACTAGCGGCCAAGAGACCCAGTACTTC.

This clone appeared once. The CDR3 DNA follows: TGTGCCAGCACCCCATGGGGCAACTATGGCTACACCTTC. Amino acid sequence: CASTPWGNYGYTF. The genes are TRBV6-2 or TRBV6-3 and TRBJ1-2; weak D call: TRBD1 (5 bases). This CDR3 is built from 13 residues. The germline CDR1 and CDR2 sequences are MNHEY and SVGEGT. The V end was cut by 7 bases, the J end by 2 bases, with 11 bases between.

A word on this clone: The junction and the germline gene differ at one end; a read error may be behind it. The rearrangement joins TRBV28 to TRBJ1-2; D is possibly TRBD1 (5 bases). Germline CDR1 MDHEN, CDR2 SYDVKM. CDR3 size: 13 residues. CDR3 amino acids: CASSTRDFYGYAF. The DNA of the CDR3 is TGTGCCAGCAGCACCCGGGACTTTTATGGCTACGCCTTC.

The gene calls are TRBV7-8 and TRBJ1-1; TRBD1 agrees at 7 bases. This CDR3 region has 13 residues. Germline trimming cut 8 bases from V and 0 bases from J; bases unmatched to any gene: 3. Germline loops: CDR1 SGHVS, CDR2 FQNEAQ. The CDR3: CASRGQMNTEAFF. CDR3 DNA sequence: TGTGCCAGCCGGGGACAGATGAACACTGAAGCTTTCTTT.

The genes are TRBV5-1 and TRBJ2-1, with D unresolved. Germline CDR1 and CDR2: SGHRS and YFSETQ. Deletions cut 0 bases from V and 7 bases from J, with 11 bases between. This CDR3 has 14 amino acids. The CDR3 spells CASSLGAESNEQFF. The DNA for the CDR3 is TGCGCCAGCAGCTTGGGGGCTGAGTCGAATGAGCAGTTCTTC. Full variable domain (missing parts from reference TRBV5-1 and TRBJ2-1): KAGVTQTPRYLIKTRGQQVTLSCSPISGHRSVSWYQQTPGQGLQFLFEYFSETQRNKGNFPGRFSGRQFSNSRSEMNVSTLELGDSALYLCASSLGAESNEQFFGPGTRLTVL.

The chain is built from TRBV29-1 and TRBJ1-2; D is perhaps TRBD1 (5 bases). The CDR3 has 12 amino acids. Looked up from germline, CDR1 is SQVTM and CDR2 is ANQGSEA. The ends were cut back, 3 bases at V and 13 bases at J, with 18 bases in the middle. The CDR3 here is CSVEPTTGATTF. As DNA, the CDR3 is TGCAGCGTTGAGCCCACTACAGGAGCCACCACCTTC.

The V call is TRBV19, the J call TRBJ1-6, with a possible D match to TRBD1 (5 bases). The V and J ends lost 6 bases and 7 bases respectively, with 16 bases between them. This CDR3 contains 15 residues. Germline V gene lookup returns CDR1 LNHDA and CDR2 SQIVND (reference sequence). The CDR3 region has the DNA TGTGCCAGTAGCACCCGCGGGGCTGGGAATTCACCCCTCCACTTT. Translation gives CASSTRGAGNSPLHF.

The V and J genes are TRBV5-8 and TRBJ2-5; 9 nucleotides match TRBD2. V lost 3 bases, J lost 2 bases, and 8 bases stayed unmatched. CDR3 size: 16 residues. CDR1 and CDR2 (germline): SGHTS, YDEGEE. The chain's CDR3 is CASSSPQAGGQETQYF. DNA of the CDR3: TGTGCCAGCAGCTCCCCCCAGGCGGGAGGGCAAGAGACCCAGTACTTC.

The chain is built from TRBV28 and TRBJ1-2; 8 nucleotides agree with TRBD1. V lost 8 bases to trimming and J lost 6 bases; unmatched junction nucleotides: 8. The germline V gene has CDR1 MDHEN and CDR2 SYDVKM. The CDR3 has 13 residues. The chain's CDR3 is CASGWQGAHGYTF. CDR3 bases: TGTGCCAGCGGGTGGCAGGGGGCGCATGGCTACACCTTC.

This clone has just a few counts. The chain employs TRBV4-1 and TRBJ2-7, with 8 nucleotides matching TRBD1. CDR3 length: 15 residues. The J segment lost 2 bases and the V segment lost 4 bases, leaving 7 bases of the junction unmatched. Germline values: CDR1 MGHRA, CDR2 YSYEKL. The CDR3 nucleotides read TGCGCCAGCAGCCCTCAGGACAGGGCTGCCTACGAGCAGTACTTC. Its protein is CASSPQDRAAYEQYF.

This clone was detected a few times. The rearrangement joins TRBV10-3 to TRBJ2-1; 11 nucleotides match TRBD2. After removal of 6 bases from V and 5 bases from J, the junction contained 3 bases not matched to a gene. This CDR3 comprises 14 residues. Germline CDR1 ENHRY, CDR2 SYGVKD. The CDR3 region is CAIRTSGNDNEQFF. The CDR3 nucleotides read TGTGCCATCAGGACTAGCGGGAACGACAATGAGCAGTTCTTC.

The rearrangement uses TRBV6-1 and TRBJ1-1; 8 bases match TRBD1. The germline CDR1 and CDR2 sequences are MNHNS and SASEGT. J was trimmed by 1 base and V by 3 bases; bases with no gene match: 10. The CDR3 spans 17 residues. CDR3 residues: CASSEPSGQVWNTEAFF. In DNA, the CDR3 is TGTGCCAGCAGTGAGCCCTCGGGACAGGTCTGGAACACTGAAGCTTTCTTT.

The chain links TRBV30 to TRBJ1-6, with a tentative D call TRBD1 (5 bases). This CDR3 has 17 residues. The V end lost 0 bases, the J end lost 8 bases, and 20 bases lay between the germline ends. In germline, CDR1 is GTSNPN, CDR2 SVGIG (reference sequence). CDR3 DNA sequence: TGTGCCTGGAGTGTACAAATGGTAGGGGCTAAGCATTCACCCCTCCACTTT. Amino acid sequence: CAWSVQMVGAKHSPLHF.

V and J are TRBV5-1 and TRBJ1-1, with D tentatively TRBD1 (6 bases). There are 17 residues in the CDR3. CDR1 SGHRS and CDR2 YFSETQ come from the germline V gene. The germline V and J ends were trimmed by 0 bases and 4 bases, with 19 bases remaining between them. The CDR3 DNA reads TGCGCCAGCAGCTTGGTCAGGTCGGGGGGCAGGACCACTGAAGCTTTCTTT. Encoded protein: CASSLVRSGGRTTEAFF.

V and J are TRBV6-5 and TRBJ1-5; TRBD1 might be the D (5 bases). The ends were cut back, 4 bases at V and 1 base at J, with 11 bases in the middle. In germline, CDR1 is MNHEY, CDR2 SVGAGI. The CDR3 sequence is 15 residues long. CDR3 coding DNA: TGTGCCAGCAGTTCGGCAGGGTCGAGCAATCAGCCCCAGCATTTT. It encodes CASSSAGSSNQPQHF.

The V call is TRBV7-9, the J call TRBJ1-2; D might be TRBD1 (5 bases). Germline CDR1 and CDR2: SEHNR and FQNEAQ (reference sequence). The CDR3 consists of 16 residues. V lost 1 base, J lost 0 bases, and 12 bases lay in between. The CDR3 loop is CASSLESTGSNYGYTF. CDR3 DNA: TGTGCCAGCAGCTTAGAGTCCACAGGTTCTAACTATGGCTACACCTTC.